Following are 7 T cell receptor beta chains from one sample sequenced in a study of T cells in Graves' hyperthyroidism and ophthalmopathy (dated by TCRdb to about 2019). The receptor library was made with multiplex PCR. Sequencing was carried out with an Illumina HiSeq 2000. Amplification of TCR beta CDR3 regions was carried out from RNA transcripts. For the first round of RT-PCR on the TCR CDR3, the HTBI primer set was used together with the Qiagen OneStep RT-PCR kit. The public reads were run again by TCRdb, first through fastp at Q25 and then through MiXCR, and only productive beta chains were kept. One record per CDR3 amino acid sequence lists the most common genes and DNA. The sample includes hundreds of thousands of distinct CDR3 sequences, with roughly 15% observed a single time. Less than 15% of the sample is held by the ten biggest clonotypes. Source material: blood. The receptors derive from a man in his late teens or twenties with Graves' ophthalmopathy.

This clonotype was counted only a few times. The chain couples TRBV20-1 to TRBJ2-7; 7 nucleotides line up with TRBD2. The V segment lost 4 bases and the J segment 3 bases; nucleotides outside the gene matches: 6. There are 13 residues in the CDR3. Germline V gene sequence: CDR1 DFQATT, CDR2 SNEGSKA (reference sequence). The DNA for the CDR3 is TGCAGTGCTACACTAGCGATCCTCTACGAGCAGTACTTC. Translating gives CSATLAILYEQYF.

This clonotype was seen many times. The J gene is TRBJ1-6, the V gene TRBV27; 8 bases align to TRBD1. Losses at the gene ends were 5 bases for V and 8 bases for J; bases not matched to a gene: 5. Germline V gene data show CDR1 as MNHEY and CDR2 as SMNVEV (reference sequence). This CDR3 spans 14 amino acids. CDR3 residues: CASSDGRGHSPLHF. In nucleotides, the CDR3 is TGTGCCAGCAGTGATGGCAGGGGGCATTCACCCCTCCACTTT.

The chain has TRBV6-1 and TRBJ2-5, with TRBD2 matching 14 bases. CDR1 is MNHNS and CDR2 is SASEGT in the germline V gene. CDR3 length equals 18 residues. V lost 3 bases to trimming and J lost 4 bases; unmatched junction nucleotides: 10. The CDR3 sequence is CASSDPGLAGVSGETQYF. Written as DNA, the CDR3 is TGTGCCAGCAGTGACCCGGGACTAGCGGGGGTCTCGGGAGAGACCCAGTACTTC.

In this sample, this clonotype turned up many times. The chain couples TRBV5-8 to TRBJ2-5; D may be TRBD1 (6 bases). Germline V lookup: CDR1 SGHTS, CDR2 YDEGEE. The CDR3 has 15 amino acids. Trimming took off 4 bases at V and 1 base at J, with 14 bases between the two ends. The CDR3 DNA follows: TGTGCCAGCAGCCTGCCAGGGGCGGCCCAAGAGACCCAGTACTTC. It is translated as CASSLPGAAQETQYF.

This clonotype appeared many times. The V call is TRBV3-1, the J call TRBJ2-5, with 7 positions matching TRBD2. CDR3 length: 16 amino acids. Germline CDR1 is LGHDT and CDR2 is YNNKEL (reference sequence). With V trimmed by 2 bases and J by 5 bases, 11 bases remained unmatched. The CDR3 loop is CASSQTTPGGGETQYF. The DNA for the CDR3 is TGTGCCAGCAGCCAAACTACTCCGGGGGGTGGGGAGACCCAGTACTTC.

The table lists this clonotype with many counts. The CDR3 reads CASSLGRGLEQYF. As DNA, the CDR3 is TGTGCCAGCAGCCTGGGGAGGGGCCTCGAGCAGTACTTC. The rearrangement links TRBV3-1 to TRBJ2-7; 7 bases agree with TRBD2. Germline V gene sequence: CDR1 LGHDT, CDR2 YNNKEL (reference sequence). V lost 4 bases to trimming and J lost 6 bases; unmatched junction nucleotides: 6. This CDR3 region has 13 residues.

This clonotype was observed a handful of times. The chain carries TRBV5-1 and TRBJ1-2, with 9 bases identical to TRBD1. CDR3 length: 14 amino acids. After removal of 7 bases from V and 5 bases from J, the junction contained 9 bases not matched to a gene. The germline gives CDR1 SGHRS, CDR2 YFSETQ. CDR3 DNA: TGCGCCAGCCATATTACCGGGACAGGGTATGGCTACACCTTC. It specifies CASHITGTGYGYTF.